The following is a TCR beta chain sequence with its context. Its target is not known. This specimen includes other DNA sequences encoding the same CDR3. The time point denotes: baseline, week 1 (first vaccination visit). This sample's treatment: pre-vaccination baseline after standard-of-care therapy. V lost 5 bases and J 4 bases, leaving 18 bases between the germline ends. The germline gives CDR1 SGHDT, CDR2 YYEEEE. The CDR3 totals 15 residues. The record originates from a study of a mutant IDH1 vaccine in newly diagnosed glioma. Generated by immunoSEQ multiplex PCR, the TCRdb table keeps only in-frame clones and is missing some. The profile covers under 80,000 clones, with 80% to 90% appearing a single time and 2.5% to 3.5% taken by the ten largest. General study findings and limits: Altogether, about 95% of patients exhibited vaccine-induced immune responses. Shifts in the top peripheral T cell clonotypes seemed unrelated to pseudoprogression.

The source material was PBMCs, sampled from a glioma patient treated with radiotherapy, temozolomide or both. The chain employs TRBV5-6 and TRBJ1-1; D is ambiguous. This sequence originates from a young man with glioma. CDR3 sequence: CASRFRRARGTEAFF. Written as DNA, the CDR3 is TGTGCCAGCAGGTTCCGTCGGGCCCGGGGCACTGAAGCTTTCTTT.